This TCR beta chain was documented in a study of Graves' ophthalmopathy and Graves' hyperthyroidism. Overall study: Cases classed as stable hyperthyroidism had no ophthalmopathy within 18 months of follow-up. General observations from the study: The model flagged ophthalmopathy progression at 65% to 71% sensitivity and less than 75% specificity.

Comment on this clonotype: Its target is not known.

J gave up 5 bases and V 5 bases, and 5 bases lay outside the gene matches. The germline V gene has CDR1 SGHTA and CDR2 FQGNSA. CDR3 length: 13 amino acids. Among the exclusions were patients with other autoimmune diseases, uncontrolled infections, pregnancy or lactation. Diagnosis relied on clinical symptoms, serum thyroxine, TRAb, thyroid ultrasound and orbital computed tomography. TCR beta CDR3 amplification used RNA transcripts. Scientists carried out first-round RT-PCR using HTBI primers and then a second-round multiplex PCR. Each CDR3 protein is one row after TCRdb ran MiXCR on the multiplex PCR reads. The sample contains over a million distinct CDR3 sequences, less than 45% of which appear only once.

This TCR was sampled from an adult man with Graves' hyperthyroidism. The sequencing input was peripheral blood or thyroid tissue (not recorded which). The chain couples TRBV7-2 to TRBJ2-5; 7 positions match TRBD1. The CDR3: CASSPMGQETQYF. The CDR3 DNA reads as TGTGCCAGCAGCCCCATGGGACAGGAGACCCAGTACTTC. Together with reference TRBV7-2 and TRBJ2-5, the CDR3 gives the full variable domain: GAGVSQSPSNKVTEKGKDVELRCDPISGHTALYWYRQSLGQGLEFLIYFQGNSAPDKSGLPSDRFSAERTGGSVSTLTIQRTQQEDSAVYLCASSPMGQETQYFGPGTRLLVL.